The 7 T cell receptor beta chains listed next were all sequenced from one sample in a study of blood T cell repertoires in COVID-19. Sequenced by immunoSEQ multiplex PCR; TCRdb stores in-frame clones only, minus some. The sample has about 190,000 clones, around 90% seen once. The sample comprised peripheral blood. The receptors here all came from a man aged 45-65 years with acute or convalescent COVID-19.

CDR3 sequence (DNA): TGTGCCAGTAGTGGCCGACAGATGAACACTGAAGCTTTCTTT. This encodes CASSGRQMNTEAFF. J is TRBJ1-1 and V is TRBV19; possible D gene TRBD1, 5 bases. The length of the CDR3 is 14 residues. Germline V gene sequence: CDR1 LNHDA, CDR2 SQIVND (reference sequence). V was clipped by 5 bases and J by 0 bases, with 10 bases between them.

This CDR3 reads CASSLAPGYTEAFF. CDR3 bases: TGTGCCAGCAGCTTGGCCCCAGGGTACACTGAAGCTTTCTTT. J is TRBJ1-1 and V is TRBV5-7, with D possibly TRBD1 on 5 matching bases. TRBV5-7 is filed as an ORF, its function uncertain. The CDR3 sequence is 14 residues long. Trimming pared 0 bases from V and 3 bases from J, leaving 9 bases between.

This rearrangement joins TRBV5-1 to TRBJ2-2; D perhaps matches TRBD1 (5 bases). The V gene's germline CDR1 is SGHRS and CDR2 YFSETQ. V dropped 4 bases and J dropped 1 base, with 11 bases sitting between them. This CDR3 is 15 amino acids long. CDR3 protein: CASSPDTMNTGELFF. As DNA, the CDR3 is TGCGCCAGCAGCCCGGACACAATGAACACCGGGGAGCTGTTTTTT.

The chain uses TRBV19 and TRBJ1-5; D unresolved. Germline V lookup: CDR1 LNHDA, CDR2 SQIVND (reference sequence). V was shortened by 3 bases and J by 6 bases, with 12 bases between the two germline ends. The CDR3 sequence is 14 residues long. DNA for the CDR3: TGTGCCAGTAGTATCTTGGAGGCTCGTCAGCCCCAGCATTTT. Protein: CASSILEARQPQHF.

This clone was observed a single time. The chain couples TRBV10-3 to TRBJ1-5; 10 bases match TRBD1. CDR3 length: 16 residues. Trimming at V came to 2 bases and at J to 8 bases, leaving 9 bases not matched to a gene. Germline CDR1 is ENHRY and CDR2 is SYGVKD. CDR3 DNA: TGTGCCATCAGTGAGGCTAAAGGGACAGGGGCCAAGCCCCAGCATTTT. Encoded protein: CAISEAKGTGAKPQHF.

The chain links TRBV19 to TRBJ1-1; 7 bases match TRBD1. V gave up 3 bases and J gave up 12 bases; unmatched junction bases: 10. Germline CDR1 reads LNHDA; CDR2 reads SQIVND (reference sequence). CDR3 length: 13 amino acids. The CDR3 sequence: CASSITGRGTTFF. DNA for the CDR3: TGTGCCAGTAGTATTACGGGCAGGGGGACAACTTTCTTT.

The gene calls are TRBV7-2 and TRBJ1-5; the match to TRBD1 covers 9 bases. Germline CDR1 is SGHTA and CDR2 is FQGNSA. The CDR3 runs to 17 residues. Losses at the gene ends were 5 bases for V and 6 bases for J; bases not matched to a gene: 14. The CDR3 region has the DNA TGTGCCAGCAGCCTCTTATCGGGACAGGGCCTAGGTCAGCCCCAGCATTTT. Protein product: CASSLLSGQGLGQPQHF.